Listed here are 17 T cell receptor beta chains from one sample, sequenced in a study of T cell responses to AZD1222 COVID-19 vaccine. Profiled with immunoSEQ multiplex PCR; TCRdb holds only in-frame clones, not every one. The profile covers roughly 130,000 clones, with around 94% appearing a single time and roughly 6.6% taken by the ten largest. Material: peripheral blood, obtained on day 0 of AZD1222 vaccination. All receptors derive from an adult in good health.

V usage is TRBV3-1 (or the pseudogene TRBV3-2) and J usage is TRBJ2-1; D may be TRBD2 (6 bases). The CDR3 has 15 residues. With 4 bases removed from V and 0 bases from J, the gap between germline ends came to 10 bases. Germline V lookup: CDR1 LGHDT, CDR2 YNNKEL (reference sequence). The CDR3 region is CASSPGGFSYNEQFF. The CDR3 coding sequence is TGTGCCAGCAGCCCCGGGGGATTCTCCTACAATGAGCAGTTCTTC.

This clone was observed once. CDR3 coding DNA: TGTGCCAGCAGCTTAGTTTCGGTACAGGGGCTAACCTACGAGCAGTACTTC. Protein product: CASSLVSVQGLTYEQYF. The V gene is TRBV7-9, the J gene TRBJ2-7, with 7 bases aligning to TRBD1. Germline assignment: CDR1 SEHNR and CDR2 FQNEAQ (reference sequence). Trimming at V came to 1 base and at J to 2 bases, leaving 11 bases not matched to a gene. CDR3 size: 17 residues.

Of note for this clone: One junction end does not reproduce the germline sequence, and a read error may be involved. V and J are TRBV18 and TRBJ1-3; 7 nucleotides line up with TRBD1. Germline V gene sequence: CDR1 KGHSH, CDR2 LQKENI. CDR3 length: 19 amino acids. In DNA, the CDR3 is TGTGCCAGCTCACCTACGGACAGTCCGGGACAGATCTCTGGAAACACCGTATATTTT. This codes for CASSPTDSPGQISGNTVYF.

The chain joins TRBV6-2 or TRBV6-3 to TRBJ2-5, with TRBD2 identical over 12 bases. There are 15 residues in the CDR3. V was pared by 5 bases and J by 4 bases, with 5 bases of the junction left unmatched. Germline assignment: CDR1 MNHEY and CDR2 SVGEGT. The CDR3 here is CASSAGLAGSETQYF. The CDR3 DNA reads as TGTGCCAGCAGTGCCGGACTAGCGGGGTCAGAGACCCAGTACTTC.

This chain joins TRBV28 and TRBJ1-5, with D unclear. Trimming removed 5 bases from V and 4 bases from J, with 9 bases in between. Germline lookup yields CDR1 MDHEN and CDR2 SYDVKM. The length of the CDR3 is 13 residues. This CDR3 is CASSGWRNQPQHF. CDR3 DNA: TGTGCCAGCAGTGGGTGGCGAAATCAGCCCCAGCATTTT.

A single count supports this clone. CDR3 in amino acids: CASRAGAEAFF. CDR3 nucleotides: TGTGCCAGCAGAGCGGGGGCTGAAGCTTTCTTT. V and J are TRBV7-9 and TRBJ1-1, with a possible D match to TRBD1 (5 bases). This CDR3 is built from 11 residues. Trimming left V 6 bases short and J 6 bases short, with 8 bases between. CDR1 and CDR2 from the germline V gene are SEHNR and FQNEAQ (reference sequence).

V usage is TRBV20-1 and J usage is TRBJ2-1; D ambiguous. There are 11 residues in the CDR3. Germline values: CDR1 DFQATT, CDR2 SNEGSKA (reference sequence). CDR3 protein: CSRYSIREQFF. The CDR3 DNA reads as TGCAGCAGATACTCGATACGTGAGCAGTTCTTC.

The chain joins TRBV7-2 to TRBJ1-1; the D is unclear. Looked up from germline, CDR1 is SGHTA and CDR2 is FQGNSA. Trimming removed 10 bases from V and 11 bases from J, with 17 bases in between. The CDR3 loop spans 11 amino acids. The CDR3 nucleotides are TGTGCCACCTACACCCCGGGGTATGCTTTCTTT. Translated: CATYTPGYAFF.

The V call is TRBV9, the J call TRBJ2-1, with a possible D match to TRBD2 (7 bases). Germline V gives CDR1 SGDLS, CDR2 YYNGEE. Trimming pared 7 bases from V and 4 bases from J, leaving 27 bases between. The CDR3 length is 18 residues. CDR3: CASSTRGGARTSYNEQFF. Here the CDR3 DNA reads TGTGCCAGCTCGACCCGAGGGGGGGCGAGAACCTCATACAATGAGCAGTTCTTC.

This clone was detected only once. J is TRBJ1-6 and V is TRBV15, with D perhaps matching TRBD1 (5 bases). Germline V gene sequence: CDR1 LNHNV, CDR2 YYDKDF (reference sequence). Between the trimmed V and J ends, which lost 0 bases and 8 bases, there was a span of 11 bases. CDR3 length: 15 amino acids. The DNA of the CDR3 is TGTGCCACCAGCAGAGACTCTGGGGGTTATTCACCCCTCCACTTT. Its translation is CATSRDSGGYSPLHF.

CDR3 sequence: CSAAGFTEAFF. The CDR3 DNA follows: TGCAGCGCCGCAGGGTTCACTGAAGCTTTCTTT. The V gene is TRBV29-1, the J gene TRBJ1-1; tentatively, D is TRBD1 (5 bases). Trimming took off 7 bases at V and 4 bases at J, with 10 bases between the two ends. Looked up from germline, CDR1 is SQVTM and CDR2 is ANQGSEA. The CDR3 extends over 11 amino acids.

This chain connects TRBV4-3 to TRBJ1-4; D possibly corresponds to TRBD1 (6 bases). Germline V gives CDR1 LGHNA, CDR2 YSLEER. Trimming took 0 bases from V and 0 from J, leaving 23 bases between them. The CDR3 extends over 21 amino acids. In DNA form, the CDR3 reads TGCGCCAGCAGCCAAGAGTCGATAGGACAGTATCTTCCAACAACTAATGAAAAACTGTTTTTT. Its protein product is CASSQESIGQYLPTTNEKLFF.

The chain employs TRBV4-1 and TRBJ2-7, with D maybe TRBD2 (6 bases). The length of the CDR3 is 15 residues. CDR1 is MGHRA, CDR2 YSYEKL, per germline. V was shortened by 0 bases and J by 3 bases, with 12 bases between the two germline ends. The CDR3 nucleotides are TGCGCCAGCAGCCAAGATTCCGCGGAGGGCTACGAGCAGTACTTC. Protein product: CASSQDSAEGYEQYF.

CDR3 sequence reads: CAWSVLGSIGYTF. The CDR3, as DNA: TGTGCCTGGAGTGTACTGGGGAGTATAGGCTACACCTTC. The chain is built from TRBV30 and TRBJ1-2, with unresolved D. With 0 bases removed from V and 8 bases from J, the gap between germline ends came to 13 bases. This CDR3 is built from 13 residues. CDR1 and CDR2 from the germline V gene are GTSNPN and SVGIG (reference sequence).

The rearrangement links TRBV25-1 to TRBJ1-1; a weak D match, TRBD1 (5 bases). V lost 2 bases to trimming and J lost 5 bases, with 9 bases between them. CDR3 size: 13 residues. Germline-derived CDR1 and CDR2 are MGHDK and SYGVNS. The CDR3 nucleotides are TGTGCCAGCAGTGAAAGGGGCTGGACTGAAGCTTTCTTT. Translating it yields CASSERGWTEAFF.

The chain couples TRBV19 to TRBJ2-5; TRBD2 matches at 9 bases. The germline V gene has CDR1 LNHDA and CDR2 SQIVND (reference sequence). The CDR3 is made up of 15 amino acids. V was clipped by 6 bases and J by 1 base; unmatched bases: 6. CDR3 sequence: CASSPVLAGQETQYF. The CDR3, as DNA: TGTGCCAGTAGCCCCGTACTAGCGGGCCAAGAGACCCAGTACTTC.

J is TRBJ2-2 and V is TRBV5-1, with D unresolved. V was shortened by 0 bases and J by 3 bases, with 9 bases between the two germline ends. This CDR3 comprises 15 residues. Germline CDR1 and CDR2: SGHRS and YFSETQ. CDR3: CASSLEGTDTGELFF. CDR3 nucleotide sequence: TGCGCCAGCAGCTTGGAGGGAACGGACACCGGGGAGCTGTTTTTT.